These 27 T cell receptor beta chains share one sample of origin, sequenced in a study of response to subunit inactivated influenza vaccine. TCRdb re-derived calls from the RT-PCR reads in MiXCR, one entry per CDR3 protein. The sample includes roughly 290,000 distinct CDR3 sequences, roughly a fifth seen only once; the top ten take roughly 10%. The sample here was PBMCs from blood, taken approximately 20 months after vaccination. The source of these receptors is a man aged 50-75 years who received an inactivated influenza vaccine.

This clonotype was seen more than once but under ten times. The chain carries TRBV6-1 and TRBJ1-4; D unclear. The germline gives CDR1 MNHNS, CDR2 SASEGT. This CDR3 has 10 amino acids. The V end lost 5 bases, the J end lost 9 bases, and 4 bases lay between the germline ends. This CDR3 is CASSFQKLFF. The CDR3 DNA reads as TGTGCCAGCAGTTTTCAAAAACTGTTTTTT.

Regarding this clonotype: One end of the junction does not line up with germline, which may come from a read error. V gene TRBV6-5 combines with J gene TRBJ1-1, with D unclear. The CDR3 loop spans 16 amino acids. Germline assignment: CDR1 MNHEY and CDR2 SVGAGI. DNA for the CDR3: TGTGACAGCAGTTACCGTACTCGGACGGCGAACACTGAAGCTTTCTTT. Translated: CDSSYRTRTANTEAFF.

The sample holds a few counts of this clonotype. V and J are TRBV2 and TRBJ1-1; D is undetermined. V lost 4 bases and J 11 bases, leaving 14 bases between the germline ends. Germline loops: CDR1 SNHLY, CDR2 FYNNEI. This CDR3 comprises 12 residues. The chain's CDR3 is CASSVDSGGAFF. The CDR3 region has the DNA TGTGCCAGCAGTGTAGACTCAGGTGGGGCTTTCTTT. The full variable domain, completed using reference TRBV2 and TRBJ1-1, is EPEVTQTPSHQVTQMGQEVILRCVPISNHLYFYWYRQILGQKVEFLVSFYNNEISEKSEIFDDQFSVERPDGSNFTLKIRSTKLEDSAMYFCASSVDSGGAFFGQGTRLTVV.

Remarks on this clonotype: The germline gene is not matched at one end of the junction; a read error may be the cause. The genes are TRBV25-1 and TRBJ1-3, with unresolved D. The CDR3 totals 16 residues. Germline CDR1 and CDR2: MGHDK and SYGVNS. The CDR3 here is CASSESFGISGNTVYF. The CDR3 DNA reads as TGTGCCAGCAGTGAATCGTTTGGGATCTCTGGAAACACCGTATATTTT.

This rearrangement joins TRBV29-1 to TRBJ2-3; no clear D gene. Deletions cut 7 bases from V and 2 bases from J, with 13 bases between. Germline V lookup: CDR1 SQVTM, CDR2 ANQGSEA. This CDR3 is 13 amino acids long. The CDR3 is CSALFLDTDTQYF. The CDR3 nucleotides are TGCAGCGCCCTTTTCCTAGACACAGATACGCAGTATTTT.

The chain links TRBV20-1 to TRBJ2-7; TRBD1 might be the D (5 bases). The germline gives CDR1 DFQATT, CDR2 SNEGSKA (reference sequence). This CDR3 region has 12 residues. V was pared by 7 bases and J by 0 bases, with 10 bases between. The CDR3: CSGETVSYEQYF. In nucleotides, the CDR3 is TGCAGTGGAGAGACAGTCTCCTACGAGCAGTACTTC.

This clonotype came up a few times. The rearrangement links TRBV12-3 or TRBV12-4 to TRBJ1-2; D is unresolved. This CDR3 comprises 13 residues. Trimming removed 0 bases at V and 7 bases at J, with 9 bases between. The CDR3, as DNA: TGTGCCAGCAGTTTAGCGGAGCCCCTTGGCTACACCTTC. This sequence encodes CASSLAEPLGYTF.

In the case of this clonotype: A junction end diverges from the germline sequence, so it may reflect a read error. V is TRBV6-2 or TRBV6-3 and J is TRBJ1-3, with D possibly matching TRBD1 (6 bases). CDR3 length: 15 residues. Germline CDR1 reads MNHEY; CDR2 reads SVGEGT. For the CDR3, the DNA is TGTGCCAGCACCGACTTGACAGGCTCTGGAAACGCCATATATTTT. This codes for CASTDLTGSGNAIYF.

This clonotype was recorded a few times. This chain joins TRBV7-8 and TRBJ1-1; the match to TRBD1 covers 10 bases. V trimming: 4 bases; J trimming: 4 bases; junction bases outside the gene matches: 12. The CDR3 spans 17 residues. Germline loops: CDR1 SGHVS, CDR2 FQNEAQ. CDR3 in DNA: TGTGCCAGCAGCTCCGATAGAGACAGGGGGCAGGGCACTGAAGCTTTCTTT. Its protein product is CASSSDRDRGQGTEAFF. Together with reference TRBV7-8 and TRBJ1-1, the CDR3 gives the full variable domain: GAGVSQSPRYKVAKRGQDVALRCDPISGHVSLFWYQQALGQGPEFLTYFQNEAQLDKSGLPSDRFFAERPEGSVSTLKIQRTQQEDSAVYLCASSSDRDRGQGTEAFFGQGTRLTVV.

This clonotype was found a few times. The chain joins TRBV25-1 to TRBJ2-3; 12 nucleotides align to TRBD2. Unmatched junction bases numbered 8, after V lost 3 bases and J lost 4 bases. Germline V gene data show CDR1 as MGHDK and CDR2 as SYGVNS. The CDR3 runs to 17 residues. DNA of the CDR3: TGTGCCAGCAGTGATCATCCTAGCGGGAGGGCATCAGATACGCAGTATTTT. This gives the protein CASSDHPSGRASDTQYF.

The table lists this clonotype with a few counts. This chain connects TRBV7-9 to TRBJ1-2; D is perhaps TRBD1 (5 bases). In germline, CDR1 is SEHNR, CDR2 FQNEAQ (reference sequence). There are 14 residues in the CDR3. The V and J ends lost 10 bases and 2 bases respectively, with 17 bases between them. The CDR3 DNA sequence: TGTGCCATCCCAGCTGAAGACAGAAACTATGGCTACACCTTC. Translation: CAIPAEDRNYGYTF.

The CDR3 coding sequence is TGCGCCAGCAGCTTGTCTACCTACCAAGAGACCCAGTACTTC. Amino acids: CASSLSTYQETQYF. The chain joins TRBV5-1 to TRBJ2-5, with no clear D. This CDR3 comprises 14 residues. V was clipped by 1 base and J by 0 bases, with 7 bases between them. Per germline, CDR1 SGHRS and CDR2 YFSETQ. The full variable domain, with the rest looked up from reference TRBV5-1 and TRBJ2-5, is KAGVTQTPRYLIKTRGQQVTLSCSPISGHRSVSWYQQTPGQGLQFLFEYFSETQRNKGNFPGRFSGRQFSNSRSEMNVSTLELGDSALYLCASSLSTYQETQYFGPGTRLLVL.

The V call is TRBV4-3, the J call TRBJ1-2, with no clear D. In germline, CDR1 is LGHNA, CDR2 YSLEER. The CDR3 runs 13 residues. The ends were cut back, 1 base at V and 5 bases at J, with 8 bases in the middle. Here the CDR3 reads CASSQGQRYGYTF. The CDR3 DNA reads TGCGCCAGCAGCCAAGGGCAGAGATATGGCTACACCTTC.

This clonotype was detected only a few times. CDR3 in DNA: TGTGCCAGCAGTGAAACCCTCGGGAGGGGAGTTACTGAAGCTTTCTTT. This encodes CASSETLGRGVTEAFF. This chain connects TRBV6-1 to TRBJ1-1; D may be TRBD1 (5 bases). Germline V gives CDR1 MNHNS, CDR2 SASEGT. Trimming took off 2 bases at V and 5 bases at J, with 18 bases between the two ends. This CDR3 has 16 amino acids.

The chain combines TRBV29-1 with TRBJ2-3, with D perhaps being TRBD1 or TRBD2 (5 bases each). V lost 2 bases, J lost 6 bases, and 15 bases lay in between. The CDR3 totals 14 residues. Germline V gene lookup returns CDR1 SQVTM and CDR2 ANQGSEA. CDR3 sequence (DNA): TGCAGCGTTGAACCTGGGACGGTCGGGGATACGCAGTATTTT. Protein product: CSVEPGTVGDTQYF.

V gene TRBV5-5 combines with J gene TRBJ1-2; 7 bases align to TRBD1. This CDR3 has 14 residues. With V trimmed by 4 bases and J by 5 bases, 8 bases remained unmatched. Germline V gives CDR1 SGHKS, CDR2 YYEKEE (reference sequence). Written as DNA, the CDR3 is TGTGCCAGCAGCAACCGACAGGGAGGATATGGCTACACCTTC. This encodes CASSNRQGGYGYTF.

This clonotype was seen more than once but under ten times. The chain joins TRBV6-2 or TRBV6-3 to TRBJ1-2, with D uncertain. Trimming took off 0 bases at V and 4 bases at J, with 18 bases between the two ends. Per the germline V gene, CDR1 is MNHEY and CDR2 is SVGEGT. The CDR3 is 17 amino acids. CDR3 region: CASSYSTGQTLRYGYTF. The DNA of the CDR3 is TGTGCCAGCAGTTACTCTACCGGGCAGACCCTCCGCTATGGCTACACCTTC.

This clonotype was observed a few times. The rearrangement joins TRBV12-3 or TRBV12-4 to TRBJ1-1; D is possibly TRBD1 (6 bases). CDR3 length equals 13 residues. V gave up 7 bases and J gave up 1 base, with 10 bases separating them. The chain's CDR3 is CASKGVGNTEAFF. The CDR3 bases are TGTGCCAGCAAGGGGGTTGGGAACACTGAAGCTTTCTTT.

The rearrangement links TRBV23-1 to TRBJ2-2; 11 bases are a match to TRBD2. TRBV23-1 falls under the ORF class, with uncertain function. The CDR3 totals 20 residues. V was pared by 4 bases and J by 7 bases, with 20 bases of the junction left unmatched. The CDR3 loop reads CASSPAKLAGEGFQGGELFF. The CDR3 region has the DNA TGCGCCAGCAGTCCGGCGAAACTAGCGGGAGAGGGGTTTCAAGGCGGGGAGCTGTTTTTT.

CDR3 nucleotides: TGTGCCAGCAGCACCACCGGGGCTCACGAGCAGTACTTC. This sequence encodes CASSTTGAHEQYF. The chain recombines TRBV11-2 with TRBJ2-7; the D gene could be TRBD1 or TRBD2 (5 bases each). Looked up from germline, CDR1 is SGHAT and CDR2 is FQNNGV. V was trimmed by 5 bases and J by 5 bases, leaving 13 bases between them. The CDR3 consists of 13 residues.

This clonotype was detected only a few times. V and J are TRBV28 and TRBJ1-6; D is unclear. Per germline, CDR1 MDHEN and CDR2 SYDVKM. CDR3 length equals 15 residues. V lost 2 bases and J lost 5, with 10 bases in between. CDR3 nucleotide sequence: TGTGCCAGCAGTTTAGGAACCATAGATAATTCACCCCTCCACTTT. Encoded protein: CASSLGTIDNSPLHF.

This clonotype was found many times. This sequence joins TRBV12-3 or TRBV12-4 and TRBJ1-2; D unclear. The V gene lost 4 bases and the J gene lost 5 bases, with 8 bases spanning the gap. CDR3 size: 12 residues. The CDR3 loop is CASSSHRYGYTF. The CDR3 DNA is TGTGCCAGCAGTTCGCACCGATATGGCTACACCTTC.

The genes are TRBV10-3 and TRBJ1-2, with D perhaps matching TRBD1 (6 bases). Germline-derived CDR1 and CDR2 are ENHRY and SYGVKD. The CDR3 is 14 residues long. Trimming pared 6 bases from V and 8 bases from J, leaving 19 bases between. The CDR3 DNA follows: TGTGCCATCAGATTGACAGGCCTAGGCGAGGGCTACACCTTC. Its translation: CAIRLTGLGEGYTF.

The table lists this clonotype with a few counts. The chain uses TRBV3-1 and TRBJ1-5, with D unresolved. CDR1 LGHDT and CDR2 YNNKEL come from the germline V gene (reference sequence). V was clipped by 4 bases and J by 1 base, with 14 bases between them. This CDR3 spans 16 amino acids. The CDR3 DNA reads as TGTGCCAGCAGCCCCGGGCTATCTAGGAGCAATCAGCCCCAGCATTTT. This sequence encodes CASSPGLSRSNQPQHF. The variable domain in full, with the rest retrieved from reference TRBV3-1 and TRBJ1-5, is DTAVSQTPKYLVTQMGNDKSIKCEQNLGHDTMYWYKQDSKKFLKIMFSYNNKELIINETVPNRFSPKSPDKAHLNLHINSLELGDSAVYFCASSPGLSRSNQPQHFGDGTRLSIL.

The rearrangement uses TRBV20-1 and TRBJ2-5; 11 nucleotides match TRBD2. This CDR3 is 14 amino acids long. V dropped 4 bases and J dropped 5; count of bases not matched to a gene: 6. Germline CDR1 DFQATT, CDR2 SNEGSKA (reference sequence). CDR3 residues: CSATSGGWRETQYF. CDR3 DNA: TGCAGTGCTACTAGCGGGGGGTGGCGGGAGACCCAGTACTTC.

This clonotype has only a few counts. The chain combines TRBV6-2 or TRBV6-3 with TRBJ1-2, with a tentative D call TRBD1 (6 bases). Germline loops: CDR1 MNHEY, CDR2 SVGEGT. This CDR3 region has 13 residues. The V end lost 6 bases, the J end lost 4 bases, and 12 bases lay between the germline ends. In DNA, the CDR3 is TGTGCCAGCAGCTCCGGGACACTCTATGGCTACACCTTC. Translating gives CASSSGTLYGYTF.

This rearrangement joins TRBV3-1 to TRBJ2-3, with 8 bases that match TRBD2. With V trimmed by 1 base and J by 4 bases, 13 bases remained unmatched. Germline assignment: CDR1 LGHDT and CDR2 YNNKEL (reference sequence). The CDR3 length is 18 residues. CDR3 DNA sequence: TGTGCCAGCAGCCAAGTCGCTAGCGGGCTGGGGCCCCCAGATACGCAGTATTTT. It specifies CASSQVASGLGPPDTQYF.